This TCR beta chain derives from a study of beta chain features in type 1 diabetes (dated by TCRdb to the late 2010s). With regard to the full study: Mean age, gender distribution, total cell number and subset yield did not differ between patients and healthy donors. A total of some 110 million sorted cells were examined across all samples, and a strong correlation was observed between cell number per subset and RNA yield. The study compared the TCRB repertoires of sorted circulating CD4+ T cell subsets in recently diagnosed type 1 diabetes patients with those in matched healthy donors. Naive and central memory subsets were obtained from all 28 donors, but regulatory and stem cell-like memory subsets were isolated from only 8 patients and roughly 8 healthy donors.

This clone has more than one count but fewer than ten. The antigen this receptor binds is unknown. No much larger clone exists at a distance of one base, and base qualities are not known. Each donor gave one peripheral blood draw, averaging roughly 120 mL, which was collected into heparinised tubes. A BD FACSAria II and a panel including CD45RO, CCR7, CD25, CD127, CD95 and CD27 were used to sort naive, central memory, regulatory and stem cell-like memory CD4+ T cells. A purity above 95% was achieved for all sorted populations. PBMCs were isolated immediately by Lymphoprep density gradient centrifugation and stained directly without culture. So that batch effects would be minimized, each experiment stained and sorted samples in pairs, pairing one healthy donor with one patient. The CDR3 measures 11 amino acids from cysteine to phenylalanine. Of the read, only the CDR3 DNA is kept; its 33 bases are in frame from base 1. Unmatched junction bases come to 3, with V trimmed by 8 bases and J by 9 bases. Taken from the germline V gene, the CDR1 and CDR2 loops are SGHDT and YYEEEE.

The entire amount of isolated RNA was reverse transcribed using the High Capacity cDNA Reverse Transcription Kit, so the sequenced TCRB transcripts were expressed ones. Deep immunoSEQ sequencing was applied to naive, central memory and regulatory T cell samples, giving an average of about 3.4 million total reads per sample. Sorted cells were lysed in RLT buffer, and RNA was extracted using DNase-treated RNeasy Micro or Mini kits according to cell number. To prevent cross-contamination, every cell subset was processed on its own, while patient and healthy donor samples were processed together. The immunoSEQ multiplex PCR was used to amplify TCRB sequences from cDNA, generating 87-bp fragments that spanned the CDR3 region. Amplicons were sequenced on the Illumina HiSeq platform. Per the source publication's procedure: Synthetic template baselines were used to correct PCR bias computationally, reads within Hamming distance 2 were collapsed together, and singletons that could not be merged were discarded. By aligning reads against IMGT, V, D and J genes, CDR3 length, and insertions or deletions at six rearrangement sites were assigned. Within each subset, clonotype counts were normalized to sorted cell number, and only after that were true diversity and Gini coefficients computed with the tcR R package. The overlap coefficient, calculated on TCRB nucleotide sequences, was used to quantify repertoire sharing. Out-of-frame TCRB sequences from naive cells were analyzed to stand in for the pre-selection repertoire. Imported from immuneACCESS, the table was reduced by TCRdb to in-frame sequences with V and J called. These copies leave out some clones; in studies compared against another copy, an unresolved V gene accounts for under half, and the cause of the remainder is not known. The V and J calls and clone size were taken over from that table, and D and trimming were inferred from the DNA. The sample table lists a few hundred thousand clones, less than 30% of them with a count of one. The ten largest clones capture about 0.012% of the sample.

Beyond this particular receptor, the publication reports: Naive, central memory and regulatory TCRB repertoires appeared to be more similar among patients than among healthy donors. Sequencing cDNA rather than genomic DNA could over-represent highly expressing activated cells, although activation and CD3 levels did not differ between groups. In all four CD4+ subsets, TCRB CDR3 length was moderately but significantly shorter in type 1 diabetes patients. Fewer insertions and more nucleotide deletions at VDJ recombination sites were observed in patients with type 1 diabetes, implying thymic rearrangement abnormalities. Because small numbers of individuals were included in the HLA sub-analyses, any influence of HLA type on TCRB rearrangement was left unresolved. PCR might favor shorter templates, but patient and control samples were amplified and corrected together, so any skew would affect both groups equally.

Sequenced input: naive CD4+ T cells from blood. The cell subset or site label, read with the paper, signifies: true naive CD4+ T cells. This receptor was obtained from a woman aged 25 to 39 with type 1 diabetes. The receptor chain draws on TRBV5-6 and TRBJ2-1; TRBD2 matches 9 bases in the middle. The DNA reads TGTGCCAGTTCGACTAGCGGTGAGCAGTTCTTC. The resulting protein is CASSTSGEQFF.